The 28 T cell receptor beta chains below all came from one sample that was sequenced in a study of neurological immune-mediated disorders (dated by TCRdb to the late 2010s). The library was made by 5' RACE. The sequencing machine was an Illumina HiSeq 2500. TCRdb passed the public sequencing reads through fastp at Q25 and MiXCR, retaining productive beta sequences. Records with the same CDR3 protein are collapsed into one entry carrying the most frequent genes and DNA. The sample data list 55,000 to 65,000 distinct CDR3 sequences, and roughly 3.5% of these were observed just once. Less than 2.5% of the sample goes to the ten largest clones. The source material was PBMCs. Source of these receptors: a woman aged 45-65 years with multiple sclerosis.

This clonotype has a count of ten or more. The rearrangement joins TRBV10-3 to TRBJ1-2, with TRBD1 matching over 7 bases. CDR1 is ENHRY, CDR2 SYGVKD, per germline. The ends lost 4 bases at V and 2 bases at J; junction bases unmatched: 7. This CDR3 region has 15 residues. CDR3 region: CAISAQGQPNYGYTF. In nucleotides, the CDR3 is TGTGCCATCAGTGCCCAGGGACAGCCGAACTATGGCTACACCTTC.

This clonotype has ten or more counts. The genes are TRBV5-6 and TRBJ1-6; D ambiguous. This CDR3 comprises 15 residues. Looked up from germline, CDR1 is SGHDT and CDR2 is YYEEEE. Trimming removed 0 bases from V and 7 bases from J, with 11 bases in between. Written as DNA, the CDR3 is TGTGCCAGCAGCTTGGGGTTTGGAAAAAATTCACCCCTCCACTTT. Its translation is CASSLGFGKNSPLHF.

This clonotype was found many times. A much larger clone lies one base from this, so it may be a read error. The chain employs TRBV24-1 and TRBJ2-3; no clear D gene. Per germline, CDR1 KGHDR and CDR2 SFDVKD. This CDR3 comprises 13 residues. V dropped 4 bases and J dropped 8 bases, with 12 bases sitting between them. The CDR3 region is CATSDRKGLTQYF. CDR3 in DNA: TGTGCCACCAGTGACAGAAAGGGCCTTACGCAGTATTTT.

This clonotype showed up many times. V usage is TRBV20-1 and J usage is TRBJ1-6, with D possibly matching TRBD1 (5 bases). Per the germline V gene, CDR1 is DFQATT and CDR2 is SNEGSKA (reference sequence). This CDR3 region has 15 residues. V was clipped by 3 bases and J by 6 bases, with 15 bases between them. This chain's CDR3 is CSARQQEGSNSPLHF. For the CDR3, the DNA is TGCAGTGCTAGGCAACAGGAAGGAAGTAATTCACCCCTCCACTTT.

This clonotype appeared many times. J is TRBJ2-3 and V is TRBV5-6; maybe TRBD1 (6 bases). Looked up from germline, CDR1 is SGHDT and CDR2 is YYEEEE. There are 16 residues in the CDR3. Deletions cut 5 bases from V and 1 base from J, with 17 bases between. The chain's CDR3 is CASSPPLTGRTDTQYF. CDR3 nucleotides: TGTGCCAGCAGTCCTCCTTTGACAGGACGCACAGATACGCAGTATTTT.

This clonotype was seen at least ten times. One end of the junction is discordant with germline, which a read error may explain. The rearrangement links TRBV6-6 to TRBJ2-3; 8 bases line up with TRBD2. This CDR3 is built from 16 residues. Germline loops: CDR1 MNHNY, CDR2 SVGAGI (reference sequence). This chain's CDR3 is CASGGGRRSSTDAQYF. The CDR3 DNA is TGTGCCAGCGGCGGGGGGCGAAGATCTAGCACAGATGCGCAGTATTTT.

This clonotype was detected many times. The V gene is TRBV10-3, the J gene TRBJ2-2; weak D call: TRBD2 (5 bases). CDR1 is ENHRY, CDR2 SYGVKD, per germline. Trimming stripped 4 bases from V and 5 bases from J, with 8 bases between. The CDR3 has 13 amino acids. The CDR3 sequence is CAISATGTGELFF. The CDR3 region has the DNA TGTGCCATCAGTGCCACGGGGACCGGGGAGCTGTTTTTT.

This clonotype was detected ten times or more. The chain has TRBV3-1 and TRBJ1-5, with a tentative D call TRBD1 (5 bases). The CDR3 loop spans 10 amino acids. From germline, CDR1 is LGHDT and CDR2 YNNKEL (reference sequence). In nucleotides, the CDR3 is TGTGGGTGGGGGAGAGGGCCCCAGCATTTT. Its translation is CGWGRGPQHF.

This clonotype has ten or more counts. The chain carries TRBV7-9 and TRBJ1-3; unclear D gene. There are 12 residues in the CDR3. The germline V and J ends were trimmed by 4 bases and 7 bases, with 8 bases remaining between them. The germline V gene encodes CDR1 SEHNR and CDR2 FQNEAQ (reference sequence). CDR3 in DNA: TGTGCCAGCAGCTCCATACGGAACACCATATATTTT. This encodes CASSSIRNTIYF. Supplemented by reference TRBV7-9 and TRBJ1-3, the full variable domain reads DTGVSQNPRHKITKRGQNVTFRCDPISEHNRLYWYRQTLGQGPEFLTYFQNEAQLEKSRLLSDRFSAERPKGSFSTLEIQRTEQGDSAMYLCASSSIRNTIYFGEGSWLTVV.

This clonotype occurred many times. This sequence joins TRBV2 and TRBJ1-2; possibly TRBD1 for D (6 bases). Germline V gene lookup returns CDR1 SNHLY and CDR2 FYNNEI. CDR3 length: 13 amino acids. V lost 7 bases to trimming and J lost 4 bases, with 13 bases between them. The CDR3 here is CASTADRLYGYTF. The CDR3 DNA sequence: TGTGCCAGCACTGCGGACAGACTCTATGGCTACACCTTC.

This clonotype is labeled as medium-sized. The genes are TRBV29-1 and TRBJ2-6; no reliable D call. The germline gives CDR1 SQVTM, CDR2 ANQGSEA. V was cut by 5 bases and J by 1 base, with 9 bases left in between. The CDR3 runs to 14 residues. CDR3 protein: CSVRYLSGANVLTF. The CDR3 DNA reads TGCAGCGTTAGGTATTTATCTGGGGCCAACGTCCTGACTTTC.

This clonotype was seen ten or more times. V is TRBV7-8 and J is TRBJ1-1, with 7 bases lining up with TRBD1. V shed 4 bases and J 5 bases; nucleotides not matched to a gene: 10. The CDR3 totals 15 residues. Per germline, CDR1 SGHVS and CDR2 FQNEAQ. The CDR3 sequence is CASSWAGRGITEAFF. CDR3 DNA sequence: TGTGCCAGCAGCTGGGCGGGCAGGGGGATTACTGAAGCTTTCTTT.

This clonotype was recorded many times. V usage is TRBV6-6 and J usage is TRBJ2-7; TRBD1 matches 9 bases. The CDR3 contains 14 residues. Germline lookup yields CDR1 MNHNY and CDR2 SVGAGI (reference sequence). J was trimmed by 3 bases and V by 5 bases; bases with no gene match: 5. The CDR3 DNA follows: TGTGCCAGCAGTCCCCGGGACAGGGACTACGAGCAGTACTTC. It codes for CASSPRDRDYEQYF.

This clonotype was seen repeatedly, ten times or more. The chain links TRBV20-1 to TRBJ2-3, with 9 bases aligning to TRBD1. The CDR3 is 14 amino acids. V was pared by 4 bases and J by 0 bases, with 2 bases of the junction left unmatched. Germline values: CDR1 DFQATT, CDR2 SNEGSKA (reference sequence). The CDR3 spells CSAKDRGSTDTQYF. CDR3 DNA sequence: TGCAGTGCTAAGGACAGGGGTAGCACAGATACGCAGTATTTT.

This clonotype was observed at least ten times. J is TRBJ2-1 and V is TRBV24-1; 13 nucleotides match TRBD2. CDR1 and CDR2 from the germline V gene are KGHDR and SFDVKD. This CDR3 has 14 residues. V was pared by 9 bases and J by 4 bases, with 2 bases of the junction left unmatched. The CDR3 protein is CATQTSGGYNEQFF. The CDR3 nucleotides are TGTGCCACCCAGACTAGCGGGGGGTACAATGAGCAGTTCTTC.

Many counts were recorded for this clonotype. This rearrangement joins TRBV5-1 to TRBJ2-4; maybe TRBD2 (5 bases). CDR1 is SGHRS and CDR2 is YFSETQ in the germline V gene. CDR3 length: 15 residues. V was clipped by 4 bases and J by 5 bases, with 16 bases between them. The CDR3 DNA is TGCGCCAGCAGCACCGTTGGGAGTAGGGAAAACATTCAGTACTTC. Translated, it gives CASSTVGSRENIQYF.

This clonotype turned up a few times. The J gene is TRBJ1-2, the V gene TRBV7-2; D call uncertain. V gave up 6 bases and J gave up 5 bases, with 16 bases separating them. CDR1 is SGHTA and CDR2 is FQGNSA in the germline V gene. This CDR3 spans 14 amino acids. The CDR3 DNA is TGTGCCAGCAGACGCTCCCGGGAGAGTTATGGCTACACCTTC. Protein sequence: CASRRSRESYGYTF.

To note about this clonotype: At one end, the junction sequence differs from germline, possibly due to a read error. The V and J genes are TRBV19 and TRBJ1-6; D remains unclear. The CDR3 loop spans 15 amino acids. Germline lookup yields CDR1 LNHDA and CDR2 SQIVND (reference sequence). The CDR3 reads CASSITEPSNSPLNF. CDR3 sequence (DNA): TGTGCCAGTAGTATAACAGAACCATCGAATTCACCCCTCAACTTT.

This clonotype was seen many times. V is TRBV3-1 and J is TRBJ2-1; 8 nucleotides match TRBD2. With V trimmed by 4 bases and J by 6 bases, 8 bases remained unmatched. This CDR3 comprises 15 residues. CDR1 and CDR2 from the germline V gene are LGHDT and YNNKEL (reference sequence). The chain's CDR3 is CASSLTSGKFNEQFF. DNA for the CDR3: TGTGCCAGCAGCCTCACTAGCGGCAAGTTCAATGAGCAGTTCTTC.

The table lists this clonotype with many counts. The genes are TRBV20-1 and TRBJ1-5; tentatively, D is TRBD1 (5 bases). This CDR3 spans 14 amino acids. The V end was cut by 4 bases, the J end by 5 bases, with 15 bases between. Germline CDR1 is DFQATT and CDR2 is SNEGSKA (reference sequence). The CDR3 loop reads CSAIRGWADQPQHF. CDR3 sequence (DNA): TGCAGTGCTATAAGGGGATGGGCAGATCAGCCCCAGCATTTT.

CDR3 loop: CASSGVRGVSLQPQHF. In nucleotides, the CDR3 is TGTGCCAGCAGTGGTGTCAGGGGTGTCTCCCTTCAGCCCCAGCATTTT. The V and J genes are TRBV6-1 and TRBJ1-5, with D tentatively TRBD1 (6 bases). This CDR3 is built from 16 residues. Germline V CDR1 and CDR2: MNHNS, SASEGT. V lost 4 bases and J lost 6, with 19 bases in between.

This clonotype was seen many times. For the CDR3, the DNA is TGCAGTGCTGGGGACAGTTTCTCCTACGAGCAGTACTTC. Translated: CSAGDSFSYEQYF. The chain couples TRBV20-1 to TRBJ2-7; 7 bases fit TRBD1. Germline CDR1 reads DFQATT; CDR2 reads SNEGSKA (reference sequence). This CDR3 is 13 amino acids long. J lost 0 bases, V lost 5 bases, and 4 bases had no gene match.

This clonotype was recorded at least ten times. V and J are TRBV24-1 and TRBJ2-5; 9 bases are a match to TRBD1. V gave up 5 bases and J gave up 2 bases; unmatched junction bases: 2. CDR1 KGHDR and CDR2 SFDVKD come from the germline V gene. The CDR3 length is 14 residues. DNA for the CDR3: TGTGCCACCAGTGTACAGGGGGCGCAAGAGACCCAGTACTTC. Its translation: CATSVQGAQETQYF.

This clonotype came up a few times. CDR3 sequence (DNA): TGCAGTGGAGTGGGGCTGGGCAATGAGCAGTTCTTC. It translates to CSGVGLGNEQFF. This sequence joins TRBV20-1 and TRBJ2-1; perhaps TRBD1 as D (5 bases). CDR1 is DFQATT, CDR2 SNEGSKA, per germline (reference sequence). Trimming stripped 7 bases from V and 6 bases from J, with 13 bases between. CDR3 length: 12 residues.

This clonotype was counted at least ten times. This chain joins TRBV19 and TRBJ1-1; D not certain. Germline CDR1 and CDR2: LNHDA and SQIVND (reference sequence). The CDR3 has 12 residues. The V end was cut by 1 base, the J end by 7 bases, with 7 bases between. The CDR3 DNA is TGTGCCAGTAGTATAGGCGGCAGTGAAGCTTTCTTT. Protein sequence: CASSIGGSEAFF.

There are many counts of this clonotype. This chain joins TRBV7-3 and TRBJ1-1; D may be TRBD1 (5 bases). The V end was cut by 3 bases, the J end by 0 bases, with 8 bases between. The germline CDR1 and CDR2 sequences are SGHTA and FQGTGA. The CDR3 runs 14 residues. The CDR3 region has the DNA TGTGCCAGCAGCTTTAGGGGTATGAACACTGAAGCTTTCTTT. Encoded protein: CASSFRGMNTEAFF.

There are a few counts of this clonotype. The chain joins TRBV6-2 or TRBV6-3 to TRBJ2-5; TRBD2 matches 7 bases. J lost 4 bases, V lost 6 bases, and 8 bases had no gene match. The CDR3 covers 14 residues. Germline V gene data show CDR1 as MNHEY and CDR2 as SVGEGT. The CDR3 spells CASRGTGGTETQYF. Here the CDR3 DNA reads TGTGCCAGCAGAGGGACGGGAGGAACAGAGACCCAGTACTTC.

This clonotype appeared a few times. The rearrangement uses TRBV19 and TRBJ2-7; possible D gene TRBD1, 6 bases. The CDR3 is 15 amino acids. The V end was cut by 3 bases, the J end by 6 bases, with 18 bases between. CDR1 and CDR2 (germline): LNHDA, SQIVND (reference sequence). In nucleotides, the CDR3 is TGTGCCAGTAGTATCCAGGGGACATTAAGATTCGAGCAGTACTTC. This sequence encodes CASSIQGTLRFEQYF.